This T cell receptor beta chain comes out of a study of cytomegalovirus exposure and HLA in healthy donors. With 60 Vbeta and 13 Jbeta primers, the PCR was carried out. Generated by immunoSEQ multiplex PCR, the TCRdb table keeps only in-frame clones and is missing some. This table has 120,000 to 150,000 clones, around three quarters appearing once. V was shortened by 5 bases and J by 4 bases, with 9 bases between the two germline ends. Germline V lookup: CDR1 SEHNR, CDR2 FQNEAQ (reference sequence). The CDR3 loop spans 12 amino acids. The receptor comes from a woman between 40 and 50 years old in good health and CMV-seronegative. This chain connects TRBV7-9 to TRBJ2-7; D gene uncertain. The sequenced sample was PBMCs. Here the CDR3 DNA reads TGTGCCAGCAGCCTCACTCGGTACGAGCAGTACTTC. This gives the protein CASSLTRYEQYF.